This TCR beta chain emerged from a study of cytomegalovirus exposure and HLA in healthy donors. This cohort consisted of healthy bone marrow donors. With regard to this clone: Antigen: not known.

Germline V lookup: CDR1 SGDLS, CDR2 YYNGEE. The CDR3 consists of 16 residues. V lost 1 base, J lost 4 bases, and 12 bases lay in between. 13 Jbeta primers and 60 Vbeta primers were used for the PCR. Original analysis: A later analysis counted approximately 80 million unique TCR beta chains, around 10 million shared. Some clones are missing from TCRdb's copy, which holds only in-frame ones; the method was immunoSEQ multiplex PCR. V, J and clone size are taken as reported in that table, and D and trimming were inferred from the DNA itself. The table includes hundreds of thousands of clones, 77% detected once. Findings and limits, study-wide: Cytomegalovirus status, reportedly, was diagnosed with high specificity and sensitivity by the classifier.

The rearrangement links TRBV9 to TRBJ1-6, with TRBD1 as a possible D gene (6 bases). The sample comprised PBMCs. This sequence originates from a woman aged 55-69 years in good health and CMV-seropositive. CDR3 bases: TGTGCCAGCAGCGTATCCACGGGACATTATAATTCACCCCTCCACTTT. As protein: CASSVSTGHYNSPLHF.